What follows are 5 T cell receptor beta chains derived from one specimen sequenced in a study of human T cells and chemical hapten exposure. Each CDR3 protein is one row after TCRdb ran MiXCR on the RACE reads. The sample consists of 75,000 to 90,000 distinct CDR3 sequences, roughly 10% of them appearing once. This sample's time point: patch test 2, 6 weeks after DPC sensitization. As for treatment: therapeutic diphenylcyclopropenone sensitization with weekly scalp DPC. Here the sequenced sample was whole blood, taken in connection with sensitization to the hapten diphenylcyclopropenone (DPC). The receptors derive from a woman aged 50 to 65 with alopecia areata. Some clones in this sample may be carry-over from other donors' samples.

This clonotype has a count of ten or more. V gene TRBV10-1 combines with J gene TRBJ2-3; TRBD1 agrees at 7 bases. The CDR3 is 15 residues long. J was trimmed by 4 bases and V by 4 bases; bases with no gene match: 8. Germline V CDR1 and CDR2: WNHNN, SYGVQD (reference sequence). The CDR3 coding sequence is TGCGCCAGCAGTGCGACAGGGAATTTTGCAGATACGCAGTATTTT. It is translated as CASSATGNFADTQYF.

In nucleotides, the CDR3 is TGTGCCAGCAGCCCTCAAGCAGGAAGCTACGAGCAGTACTTC. Amino acid sequence: CASSPQAGSYEQYF. The chain uses TRBV7-2 and TRBJ2-7; no definite D call. The V gene's germline CDR1 is SGHTA and CDR2 FQGNSA. The CDR3 has 14 residues. V lost 5 bases to trimming and J lost 3 bases, with 14 bases between them.

This clonotype was counted at least ten times. J is TRBJ1-5 and V is TRBV6-4; TRBD1 might be the D (5 bases). V was clipped by 8 bases and J by 0 bases, with 17 bases between them. Germline lookup yields CDR1 MRHNA and CDR2 SNTAGT. The length of the CDR3 is 16 residues. CDR3 sequence: CASRIDRPYSNQPQHF. In DNA form, the CDR3 reads TGTGCCAGCCGAATCGACAGACCGTATAGCAATCAGCCCCAGCATTTT.

This clonotype has a single count. This sequence joins TRBV11-2 and TRBJ1-4; D gene unclear. The CDR3 length is 12 residues. The ends were cut back, 1 base at V and 7 bases at J, with 4 bases in the middle. The V gene's germline CDR1 is SGHAT and CDR2 FQNNGV. CDR3 sequence reads: CASSLVGEKLFF. The CDR3 nucleotides read TGTGCCAGCAGCTTAGTTGGTGAAAAACTGTTTTTT.

The chain carries TRBV29-1 and TRBJ1-2; D is ambiguous. Trimming shortened V by 0 bases and J by 4 bases, and 6 bases separated the two germline ends. CDR1 is SQVTM, CDR2 ANQGSEA, per germline. The CDR3 sequence is 12 residues long. The CDR3 here is CSVEDRSYGYTF. The CDR3 DNA is TGCAGCGTTGAAGATCGCTCCTATGGCTACACCTTC.